Listed here are 30 T cell receptor beta chains from one sample, sequenced in a study of blood T cell repertoires in COVID-19. The repertoire was sequenced with immunoSEQ multiplex PCR; TCRdb's copy has only in-frame clones and lacks some. This table holds 25,000 to 30,000 clones, roughly 89% found once. Source material: peripheral blood. The receptor source for this set is a woman in her sixties or seventies with active COVID-19.

The CDR3 nucleotides read TGTGCCAGCAGCTTGACTAGCGGGAGTATGGATACGCAGTATTTT. It yields the protein CASSLTSGSMDTQYF. This chain joins TRBV7-9 and TRBJ2-3; TRBD2 matches at 12 bases. Trimming took 3 bases from V and 6 from J; bases not matched to a gene: 4. The CDR3 runs 15 residues. Germline loops: CDR1 SEHNR, CDR2 FQNEAQ (reference sequence).

This clone is a singleton in its sample. The chain uses TRBV5-6 and TRBJ2-5, with TRBD2 matching over 8 bases. The V and J ends lost 4 bases and 3 bases, in that order; junction bases with no gene match: 14. This CDR3 has 17 residues. Germline V CDR1 and CDR2: SGHDT, YYEEEE. The CDR3 reads CASSTGGKGDLKETQYF. DNA for the CDR3: TGTGCCAGCAGCACGGGAGGGAAAGGTGATCTCAAAGAGACCCAGTACTTC.

The gene calls are TRBV19 and TRBJ2-1, with 9 bases matching TRBD2. V shed 4 bases and J 9 bases; nucleotides not matched to a gene: 4. The CDR3 is 13 amino acids. Germline V gives CDR1 LNHDA, CDR2 SQIVND (reference sequence). The CDR3 DNA reads as TGTGCCAGTAGTACTAGCGGGATGGGTGAGCAGTTCTTC. Translating it yields CASSTSGMGEQFF.

The chain is built from TRBV12-5 and TRBJ1-5; D is possibly TRBD1 (5 bases). This CDR3 region has 13 residues. CDR1 is LGHNT, CDR2 FRNRAP, per germline. The V end lost 7 bases, the J end lost 8 bases, and 15 bases lay between the germline ends. DNA of the CDR3: TGTGCTAGTGCCCCCCCCGCGGGGGAGCCCCAGCATTTT. Translated: CASAPPAGEPQHF.

Only one count was recorded for this clone. The chain carries TRBV6-5 and TRBJ2-7; 7 nucleotides match TRBD1. CDR1 and CDR2 from the germline V gene are MNHEY and SVGAGI. The junction had 14 bases not matched to a gene; V was cut back by 6 bases and J by 6 bases. There are 15 residues in the CDR3. The CDR3 bases are TGTGCCAGCAGGGATCTTTGGGACAGTAGGTTCGAGCAGTACTTC. It encodes CASRDLWDSRFEQYF.

The chain carries TRBV27 and TRBJ2-1; 11 nucleotides match TRBD2. There are 17 residues in the CDR3. Germline CDR1 is MNHEY and CDR2 is SMNVEV (reference sequence). V lost 5 bases and J lost 4; bases outside the gene matches: 10. The CDR3 here is CASSAGWGTSGYNEQFF. In nucleotides, the CDR3 is TGTGCCAGCAGTGCCGGTTGGGGGACTAGCGGTTACAATGAGCAGTTCTTC.

This clone turned up a few times. The chain couples TRBV27 to TRBJ2-7, with 10 bases aligning to TRBD2. Germline V gives CDR1 MNHEY, CDR2 SMNVEV (reference sequence). The CDR3 consists of 16 residues. With 5 bases clipped from V and 5 bases from J, the junction kept 12 bases outside the gene matches. CDR3 nucleotides: TGTGCCAGCAGTGGGGGGAGGGGACTAGCGACCGACGAGCAGTACTTC. Protein sequence: CASSGGRGLATDEQYF.

V gene TRBV7-2 combines with J gene TRBJ2-1, with TRBD2 matching 12 bases. J lost 4 bases, V lost 5 bases, and 6 bases had no gene match. Germline V CDR1 and CDR2: SGHTA, FQGNSA. The CDR3 spans 16 residues. CDR3 residues: CASSPGLAGSYNEQFF. In nucleotides, the CDR3 is TGTGCCAGCAGCCCAGGACTAGCGGGGAGTTACAATGAGCAGTTCTTC.

This clone has just one count. V gene TRBV28 combines with J gene TRBJ1-4, with unresolved D. The CDR3 sequence is 15 residues long. V was pared by 6 bases and J by 5 bases, with 16 bases between. Germline V CDR1 and CDR2: MDHEN, SYDVKM. The CDR3 reads CASSPDFAGNEKLFF. The CDR3 bases are TGTGCCAGCAGCCCCGATTTCGCCGGGAATGAAAAACTGTTTTTT. Using reference TRBV28 and TRBJ1-4 for the parts outside the CDR3, the full variable domain is DVKVTQSSRYLVKRTGEKVFLECVQDMDHENMFWYRQDPGLGLRLIYFSYDVKMKEKGDIPEGYSVSREKKERFSLILESASTNQTSMYLCASSPDFAGNEKLFFGSGTQLSVL.

Notes on this clone: The germline gene is not matched at one end of the junction; a read error may be the cause. The chain combines TRBV7-8 with TRBJ2-7, with 7 bases lining up with TRBD2. CDR1 is SGHVS and CDR2 is FQNEAQ in the germline V gene. The CDR3 has 14 residues. The CDR3 DNA follows: TGTGCCAGCACCTTAAGCGGGGTCATATACGAGCAGTACTTC. It translates to CASTLSGVIYEQYF.

V gene TRBV4-1 combines with J gene TRBJ1-6; D uncertain. V dropped 1 base and J dropped 8 bases, with 12 bases sitting between them. The CDR3 extends over 15 amino acids. Germline CDR1 is MGHRA and CDR2 is YSYEKL. CDR3 nucleotide sequence: TGCGCCAGCAGCCAAGTCTCCGGGGAGGATTCACCCCTCCACTTT. Protein product: CASSQVSGEDSPLHF.

In this sample, this clone turned up once. V usage is TRBV7-9 and J usage is TRBJ2-3; 7 nucleotides line up with TRBD1. This CDR3 contains 16 residues. V lost 4 bases to trimming and J lost 1 base; unmatched junction nucleotides: 8. The germline gives CDR1 SEHNR, CDR2 FQNEAQ (reference sequence). Here the CDR3 DNA reads TGTGCCAGCAGCTCGTTGGACAGGAGTGGCACAGATACGCAGTATTTT. Protein sequence: CASSSLDRSGTDTQYF.

About this clone itself: Germline and junction disagree at one end, which may indicate a read error. J is TRBJ2-3 and V is TRBV24-1; no reliable D call. Germline loops: CDR1 KGHDR, CDR2 SFDVKD. There are 15 residues in the CDR3. CDR3 in amino acids: CATRDSRNRADTQYF. The DNA for the CDR3 is TGTGCCACCAGAGATTCTCGAAACCGGGCAGATACGCAGTATTTT.

The chain links TRBV18 to TRBJ2-1; 8 nucleotides line up with TRBD2. From germline, CDR1 is KGHSH and CDR2 LQKENI. Losses at the gene ends were 4 bases for V and 5 bases for J; bases not matched to a gene: 10. This CDR3 contains 16 residues. The CDR3 sequence: CASSQVVAGINNEQFF. CDR3 DNA sequence: TGTGCCAGCTCACAGGTTGTAGCGGGGATCAACAATGAGCAGTTCTTC.

This clone was seen more than once but under ten times. J is TRBJ1-3 and V is TRBV30, with 7 bases that match TRBD1. This CDR3 comprises 13 residues. V lost 7 bases, J lost 2 bases, and 5 bases stayed unmatched. Germline V lookup: CDR1 GTSNPN, CDR2 SVGIG (reference sequence). CDR3 sequence reads: CASTGAAGNTIYF. As DNA, the CDR3 is TGTGCCTCCACAGGGGCGGCTGGAAACACCATATATTTT.

The rearrangement joins TRBV5-6 to TRBJ2-2; 8 bases are shared with TRBD1. Germline lookup yields CDR1 SGHDT and CDR2 YYEEEE. The CDR3 extends over 16 amino acids. The V segment lost 4 bases and the J segment 7 bases; nucleotides outside the gene matches: 12. The CDR3 region has the DNA TGTGCCAGCAGCACTGTAGGAGACAGGGGAAGCGGGGAGCTGTTTTTT. As protein: CASSTVGDRGSGELFF.

This clone was counted a single time. The chain combines TRBV6-5 with TRBJ2-2, with D possibly matching TRBD2 (6 bases). The V and J ends lost 6 bases and 7 bases respectively, with 18 bases between them. Germline V CDR1 and CDR2: MNHEY, SVGAGI. CDR3 length equals 15 residues. The CDR3 DNA reads TGTGCCAGCAGCCGTCCGGGAGTAGGGGACGGGGAGCTGTTTTTT. Translated, it gives CASSRPGVGDGELFF.

The chain carries TRBV29-1 and TRBJ2-1; maybe TRBD2 (6 bases). V was shortened by 7 bases and J by 8 bases, with 21 bases between the two germline ends. This CDR3 region has 14 residues. The germline V gene has CDR1 SQVTM and CDR2 ANQGSEA. CDR3: CSGEESRRGYEQFF. Here the CDR3 DNA reads TGCAGCGGAGAAGAGTCGCGGAGGGGTTATGAGCAGTTCTTC.

The chain employs TRBV11-3 and TRBJ2-2, with D perhaps matching TRBD1 (5 bases). This CDR3 contains 16 residues. The V end lost 5 bases, the J end lost 6 bases, and 19 bases lay between the germline ends. CDR1 and CDR2 (germline): SGHNT, YENEEA. CDR3 amino acids: CASSERPGLASGELFF. The CDR3 DNA reads TGTGCCAGCAGCGAAAGGCCAGGGCTGGCTTCCGGGGAGCTGTTTTTT.

The chain has TRBV2 and TRBJ2-1; 7 bases match TRBD2. The CDR3 is made up of 15 amino acids. V was pared by 1 base and J by 8 bases, with 8 bases of the junction left unmatched. Per the germline V gene, CDR1 is SNHLY and CDR2 is FYNNEI. The CDR3 bases are TGTGCCAGCAGTGAAGTTCGGACTAGTAATGATGAGCAGTTCTTC. It encodes CASSEVRTSNDEQFF. The entire variable domain, with the rest obtained from reference TRBV2 and TRBJ2-1, is as follows: EPEVTQTPSHQVTQMGQEVILRCVPISNHLYFYWYRQILGQKVEFLVSFYNNEISEKSEIFDDQFSVERPDGSNFTLKIRSTKLEDSAMYFCASSEVRTSNDEQFFGPGTRLTVL.

The V and J genes are TRBV5-4 and TRBJ1-2; the D gene is possibly TRBD1 (6 bases). The CDR3 covers 16 residues. V dropped 0 bases and J dropped 2 bases, with 14 bases sitting between them. CDR1 is SGHNT and CDR2 is YYREEE in the germline V gene (reference sequence). The CDR3 nucleotides read TGTGCCAGCAGCTTGGGGTACCGACAGGAGAACTATGGCTACACCTTC. This sequence encodes CASSLGYRQENYGYTF.

This clone has a handful of counts. The rearrangement uses TRBV28 and TRBJ1-1, with D uncertain. CDR1 and CDR2 (germline): MDHEN, SYDVKM. The CDR3 is 13 amino acids. V shed 2 bases and J shed 4 bases, with 8 bases lying between them. In DNA, the CDR3 is TGTGCCAGCAGTTTAAACCGGGGCACTGAAGCTTTCTTT. Its translation: CASSLNRGTEAFF. Filled out from reference TRBV28 and TRBJ1-1, the complete variable domain reads DVKVTQSSRYLVKRTGEKVFLECVQDMDHENMFWYRQDPGLGLRLIYFSYDVKMKEKGDIPEGYSVSREKKERFSLILESASTNQTSMYLCASSLNRGTEAFFGQGTRLTVV.

The genes are TRBV4-1 and TRBJ1-3; D is uncertain. The germline V and J ends were trimmed by 5 bases and 0 bases, with 5 bases remaining between them. The CDR3 is made up of 13 amino acids. Germline values: CDR1 MGHRA, CDR2 YSYEKL. In DNA form, the CDR3 reads TGCGCCAGCAGCGCTAGCTCTGGAAACACCATATATTTT. Protein: CASSASSGNTIYF.

The V and J genes are TRBV6-5 and TRBJ2-7; 8 nucleotides agree with TRBD2. V gave up 7 bases and J gave up 7 bases; unmatched junction bases: 12. The germline V gene has CDR1 MNHEY and CDR2 SVGAGI. This CDR3 has 14 amino acids. The CDR3 DNA reads TGTGCCAGCACCCGAGGGCGGGAGGAGGATGAGCAGTACTTC. Protein: CASTRGREEDEQYF.

V is TRBV4-1 and J is TRBJ2-1; D remains ambiguous. The germline V and J ends were trimmed by 4 bases and 2 bases, with 12 bases remaining between them. The germline V gene has CDR1 MGHRA and CDR2 YSYEKL. CDR3 size: 15 residues. CDR3 in amino acids: CASSPRVETYNEQFF. Written as DNA, the CDR3 is TGCGCCAGCAGCCCACGAGTAGAAACCTACAATGAGCAGTTCTTC.

This clone was found once. V is TRBV14 and J is TRBJ2-7, with 10 bases matching TRBD2. The CDR3 runs to 16 residues. J was trimmed by 2 bases and V by 1 base; bases with no gene match: 5. Germline CDR1 SGHDN, CDR2 FVKESK. The CDR3 loop reads CASSQASGRFPYEQYF. The CDR3 nucleotides read TGTGCCAGCAGCCAAGCTAGCGGGAGATTTCCCTACGAGCAGTACTTC.

The genes are TRBV24-1 and TRBJ2-1, with a tentative D call TRBD1 (5 bases). Germline assignment: CDR1 KGHDR and CDR2 SFDVKD. Trimming cost V 4 bases and J 6 bases, with 9 bases left between them. The CDR3 contains 13 residues. The CDR3 region has the DNA TGTGCCACCAGTGAAGGGGCCACCAATGAGCAGTTCTTC. Protein: CATSEGATNEQFF.

The V gene is TRBV19, the J gene TRBJ2-7, with 8 bases identical to TRBD1. Germline trimming cut 4 bases from V and 0 bases from J; bases unmatched to any gene: 11. CDR1 LNHDA and CDR2 SQIVND come from the germline V gene (reference sequence). The CDR3 has 17 residues. The CDR3: CASSTRQGTGHSYEQYF. CDR3 sequence (DNA): TGTGCCAGTAGTACCCGACAGGGGACAGGTCACTCCTACGAGCAGTACTTC.

This chain links TRBV5-1 with TRBJ2-1, with 11 bases identical to TRBD2. CDR1 is SGHRS and CDR2 is YFSETQ in the germline V gene. The J segment lost 6 bases and the V segment lost 1 base, leaving 12 bases of the junction unmatched. The CDR3 is 18 residues long. CDR3 sequence (DNA): TGCGCCAGCAGCTTGACTAGCGGGAGTGCAGCGGGTAGCAATGAGCAGTTCTTC. Its translation: CASSLTSGSAAGSNEQFF.

This clone was recorded once. V gene TRBV21-1 combines with J gene TRBJ2-1; TRBD2 is taken as the D call from the table, unchecked against the DNA. TRBV21-1 is a recognized pseudogene. This CDR3 has 17 amino acids. The CDR3 DNA reads as TGTGCCAGCAGCTACGGGAGGGCTAGCGGGAGCCAAGGTGAGCAGTTCTTC. The encoded protein is CASSYGRASGSQGEQFF.